Listed below are T cell receptor beta chains from one sample, sequenced in a study of a mutant IDH1 vaccine in newly diagnosed glioma. Antigens of these TCRs are unknown. Profiling relied on immunoSEQ multiplex PCR, and the TCRdb table lists in-frame clones only, not all of them. Here the sample spans approximately 84,000 clones, roughly 77% being singletons. This sample comprised PBMCs, obtained from a glioma patient whose treatment included an IDH1 peptide vaccine. These receptors all come from a man aged 35-49 years with glioma. Both conserved end residues are part of each CDR3. The order of the fields is clone size, D gene, J gene, V gene, CDR3 DNA, CDR3 protein. D genes are given only for firm matches. The size of a clone is reported for some rows only, either as once, few or many, or as a class for expanded clones.

size: NA; D: NA; J: TRBJ2-1; V: TRBV19; DNA: TGTGCCAGTAGTATAGATCCCCCTAGCTCGAGCTCCTACAATGAGCAGTTCTTC; CDR3: CASSIDPPSSSSYNEQFF
size: NA; D: NA; J: TRBJ1-2; V: TRBV10-2; DNA: TGCGCCAGCAGTGAGTCGACGATGATGTACGGCTACACCTTC; CDR3: CASSESTMMYGYTF
size: few; D: NA; J: TRBJ2-2; V: TRBV5-1; DNA: TGCGCCAGCAACCCAACATTAGACACCGGGGAGCTGTTTTTT; CDR3: CASNPTLDTGELFF
size: NA; D: NA; J: TRBJ1-1; V: TRBV7-7; DNA: TGTGCTAGCAGCCCGGGGGGGTGGACTGAAGCTTTCTTT; CDR3: CASSPGGWTEAFF
size: NA; D: NA; J: TRBJ2-2; V: TRBV11-3; DNA: TGTGCCAGCAGCGTACCCCCTAGCCCCCCCAGGGGGGAGCTGTTTTTT; CDR3: CASSVPPSPPRGELFF
size: NA; D: NA; J: TRBJ2-5; V: TRBV29-1; DNA: TGCAGCGTCCCCTCGGGGGCTCAAGAGACCCAGTACTTC; CDR3: CSVPSGAQETQYF
size: NA; D: NA; J: TRBJ1-1; V: TRBV4-2; DNA: TGTGCCAGCAGCCAGGGGGTGAACACTGAAGCTTTCTTT; CDR3: CASSQGVNTEAFF
size: NA; D: TRBD1; J: TRBJ2-7; V: TRBV7-2; DNA: TGTGCCAGCAGCTTAGAGACAGGGAGTGGCGGGCAGTACTTC; CDR3: CASSLETGSGGQYF
size: NA; D: NA; J: TRBJ1-5; V: TRBV9; DNA: TGTGCCAGCGCCGGAGGGTGGGGCAATCAGCCCCAGCATTTT; CDR3: CASAGGWGNQPQHF
size: once; D: NA; J: TRBJ1-4; V: TRBV29-1; DNA: TGCAGCGTTGAAAGGGAGGGGAAAGAAAAACTGTTTTTT; CDR3: CSVEREGKEKLFF
size: NA; D: TRBD1; J: TRBJ1-5; V: TRBV7-9; DNA: TGTGCCAGCAGCTTAGATTTGACAGGGAGAAGCAATCAGCCCCAGCATTTT; CDR3: CASSLDLTGRSNQPQHF
size: NA; D: NA; J: TRBJ1-1; V: TRBV30; DNA: TGTGCCTGGAGTGTACTTGGGGGAACTGAAGCTTTCTTT; CDR3: CAWSVLGGTEAFF
size: NA; D: TRBD2; J: TRBJ2-7; V: TRBV5-6; DNA: TGTGCCAGCAGCCCCCCTCTGGGACTAGCGGGGAAGAGCTCCTACGAGCAGTACTTC; CDR3: CASSPPLGLAGKSSYEQYF
size: NA; D: NA; J: TRBJ1-1; V: TRBV7-2; DNA: TGTGCCAGCAGCTTTAAACGGAGCACTGAAGCTTTCTTT; CDR3: CASSFKRSTEAFF